Below, 22 T cell receptor beta chains from the same sample are listed, as sequenced in a study of blood T cell repertoires in COVID-19. Sequenced by immunoSEQ multiplex PCR; TCRdb stores in-frame clones only, minus some. The table records 250,000 or so clones, approximately 92% of them present only once. The sequencing input was peripheral blood. These receptors were collected from a woman aged 40 to 55 who had recovered from COVID-19.

This chain joins TRBV5-6 and TRBJ1-1, with TRBD1 matching over 9 bases. This CDR3 contains 13 residues. CDR1 SGHDT and CDR2 YYEEEE come from the germline V gene. Trimming removed 0 bases from V and 10 bases from J; junction bases left unmatched: 4. The CDR3 sequence is CASSLGPGQGAFF. The DNA of the CDR3 is TGTGCCAGCAGCTTGGGACCGGGACAGGGAGCTTTCTTT.

The V call is TRBV27, the J call TRBJ2-7, with D tentatively TRBD1 (5 bases). V was pared by 1 base and J by 3 bases, with 10 bases between. Germline V CDR1 and CDR2: MNHEY, SMNVEV (reference sequence). CDR3 size: 14 residues. As DNA, the CDR3 is TGTGCCAGCAGTTTATTCGGCAGGGACTACGAGCAGTACTTC. Translating it yields CASSLFGRDYEQYF.

Of note for this clone: The same CDR3 is also encoded by other DNA sequences in this sample. The V and J genes are TRBV3-1 (or the pseudogene TRBV3-2) and TRBJ1-1, with unresolved D. CDR1 LGHDT and CDR2 YNNKEL come from the germline V gene (reference sequence). The CDR3 totals 14 residues. V gave up 4 bases and J gave up 4 bases, with 13 bases separating them. The CDR3 nucleotides are TGTGCCAGCAGCCCCCTTCGCGGAGGCACTGAAGCTTTCTTT. Translated: CASSPLRGGTEAFF.

This rearrangement joins TRBV9 to TRBJ1-1, with unresolved D. The ends were cut back, 5 bases at V and 0 bases at J, with 11 bases in the middle. CDR3 length: 14 amino acids. The germline V gene encodes CDR1 SGDLS and CDR2 YYNGEE. Here the CDR3 DNA reads TGTGCCAGCAGAAGAGGTTACATGAACACTGAAGCTTTCTTT. As protein: CASRRGYMNTEAFF.

V and J are TRBV4-1 and TRBJ2-3; tentative D call: TRBD1 (5 bases). The CDR3 has 15 residues. V shed 5 bases and J shed 2 bases, with 14 bases lying between them. CDR1 is MGHRA and CDR2 is YSYEKL in the germline V gene. In nucleotides, the CDR3 is TGCGCCAGCAGCTCAGGGCGGACCCTCACAGATACGCAGTATTTT. The encoded protein is CASSSGRTLTDTQYF.

The CDR3 loop reads CASSLSDTQYF. The DNA of the CDR3 is TGTGCCAGCAGCCTTTCAGATACGCAGTATTTT. The chain couples TRBV5-6 to TRBJ2-3; D call uncertain. The CDR3 length is 11 residues. Trimming stripped 4 bases from V and 4 bases from J, with 4 bases between. Germline V gives CDR1 SGHDT, CDR2 YYEEEE.

DNA for the CDR3: TGTGCCATCAGTGGTTCGGGGACTAGCGGGGGTTATGAGCAGTTCTTC. As protein: CAISGSGTSGGYEQFF. The chain is built from TRBV10-3 and TRBJ2-1; 14 bases match TRBD2. The CDR3 is made up of 16 amino acids. Germline lookup yields CDR1 ENHRY and CDR2 SYGVKD. V was clipped by 4 bases and J by 8 bases; unmatched bases: 7.

The genes are TRBV11-2 and TRBJ2-3; D is possibly TRBD2 (6 bases). CDR3 length: 16 residues. V gave up 3 bases and J gave up 6 bases, with 19 bases separating them. CDR1 is SGHAT, CDR2 FQNNGV, per germline. CDR3 in DNA: TGTGCCAGCAGCTTGGGAGGCACTACGGGCAGGGATACGCAGTATTTT. This codes for CASSLGGTTGRDTQYF.

This chain links TRBV6-4 with TRBJ2-7; D is ambiguous. Per germline, CDR1 MRHNA and CDR2 SNTAGT. The CDR3 contains 17 residues. Trimming removed 1 base at V and 2 bases at J, with 18 bases between. In DNA, the CDR3 is TGTGCCAGCAGTGACTACACTCTGCAGGCTGAACCCTACGAGCAGTACGTC. Translation: CASSDYTLQAEPYEQYV.

Remarks on this clone: Other DNA sequences in this sample translate to the same CDR3. V usage is TRBV9 and J usage is TRBJ2-7; no firm D call. The V and J ends lost 0 bases and 4 bases respectively, with 11 bases between them. Germline loops: CDR1 SGDLS, CDR2 YYNGEE. CDR3 length: 14 amino acids. CDR3 region: CASSVGSEAYEQYF. The CDR3 coding sequence is TGTGCCAGCAGCGTAGGCAGTGAGGCATACGAGCAGTACTTC. Full variable domain (remainder filled in from reference TRBV9 and TRBJ2-7): DSGVTQTPKHLITATGQRVTLRCSPRSGDLSVYWYQQSLDQGLQFLIQYYNGEERAKGNILERFSAQQFPDLHSELNLSSLELGDSALYFCASSVGSEAYEQYFGPGTRLTVT.

The chain links TRBV3-1 (or the pseudogene TRBV3-2) to TRBJ1-1; perhaps TRBD1 as D (6 bases). The germline V gene encodes CDR1 LGHDT and CDR2 YNNKEL (reference sequence). This CDR3 comprises 14 residues. V was shortened by 4 bases and J by 0 bases, with 9 bases between the two germline ends. DNA of the CDR3: TGTGCCAGCAGCCCCCAGGGGCTGAACACTGAAGCTTTCTTT. It is translated as CASSPQGLNTEAFF.

The chain employs TRBV7-9 and TRBJ2-2, with a weak D call TRBD2 (6 bases). The CDR3 covers 13 residues. CDR1 and CDR2 (germline): SEHNR, FQNEAQ (reference sequence). V lost 8 bases to trimming and J lost 3 bases, with 10 bases between them. The DNA of the CDR3 is TGTGCCAGCCGGAGGGCCGACACCGGGGAGCTGTTTTTT. This encodes CASRRADTGELFF.

This clone was detected only a few times. This chain uses TRBV5-1 with TRBJ1-4; the match to TRBD1 covers 10 bases. V shed 4 bases, J shed 7 bases, and the junction held 7 bases outside the gene matches. Germline lookup yields CDR1 SGHRS and CDR2 YFSETQ. The CDR3 covers 15 residues. The CDR3 protein is CASSRSTGGFEKLFF. The CDR3 coding sequence is TGCGCCAGCAGCAGATCGACAGGGGGCTTTGAAAAACTGTTTTTT. Variable domain in full (rest from reference TRBV5-1 and TRBJ1-4): KAGVTQTPRYLIKTRGQQVTLSCSPISGHRSVSWYQQTPGQGLQFLFEYFSETQRNKGNFPGRFSGRQFSNSRSEMNVSTLELGDSALYLCASSRSTGGFEKLFFGSGTQLSVL.

This clone was detected once. The chain carries TRBV11-2 and TRBJ1-2; 8 positions match TRBD1. The CDR3 runs to 17 residues. The junction had 13 bases not matched to a gene; V was cut back by 6 bases and J by 1 base. The germline gives CDR1 SGHAT, CDR2 FQNNGV. This CDR3 reads CASRRPGQGKSNYGYTF. The CDR3 bases are TGTGCCAGCAGACGCCCCGGACAGGGAAAAAGTAACTATGGCTACACCTTC.

This rearrangement joins TRBV5-4 to TRBJ2-5, with TRBD2 identical over 8 bases. V was pared by 6 bases and J by 4 bases, with 8 bases of the junction left unmatched. This CDR3 region has 14 residues. Germline lookup yields CDR1 SGHNT and CDR2 YYREEE (reference sequence). CDR3 sequence reads: CASNAGGGLETQYF. CDR3 in DNA: TGTGCCAGCAACGCCGGGGGGGGGTTAGAGACCCAGTACTTC.

V gene TRBV7-8 combines with J gene TRBJ2-1; D is unresolved. From germline, CDR1 is SGHVS and CDR2 FQNEAQ. CDR3 size: 14 residues. V was trimmed by 5 bases and J by 7 bases, leaving 15 bases between them. CDR3: CASSPGYLANEQFF. In DNA, the CDR3 is TGTGCCAGCAGCCCCGGTTACCTCGCGAATGAGCAGTTCTTC.

This chain links TRBV4-1 with TRBJ2-1; TRBD2 matches 10 bases. Trimming at V came to 2 bases and at J to 2 bases, leaving 6 bases not matched to a gene. The CDR3 has 17 residues. In germline, CDR1 is MGHRA, CDR2 YSYEKL. CDR3 in amino acids: CASSQRLLAGAYNEQFF. Written as DNA, the CDR3 is TGCGCCAGCAGCCAAAGACTTCTAGCGGGGGCCTACAATGAGCAGTTCTTC.

The chain carries TRBV2 and TRBJ2-7; no definite D call. The germline V gene has CDR1 SNHLY and CDR2 FYNNEI. The CDR3 spans 16 residues. Trimming left V 0 bases short and J 0 bases short, with 12 bases between. The chain's CDR3 is CASSEALWPSSYEQYF. CDR3 in DNA: TGTGCCAGCAGTGAAGCGCTTTGGCCTAGCTCCTACGAGCAGTACTTC.

The V and J genes are TRBV27 and TRBJ2-7; possibly TRBD2 for D (5 bases). V lost 6 bases, J lost 11 bases, and 26 bases lay in between. Germline V lookup: CDR1 MNHEY, CDR2 SMNVEV (reference sequence). This CDR3 has 15 residues. CDR3 loop: CASRISPSTDHGEYV. The CDR3 bases are TGTGCCAGCAGAATATCCCCGTCGACGGACCACGGGGAGTACGTC.

This chain uses TRBV29-1 with TRBJ2-1; D might be TRBD2 (5 bases). Germline values: CDR1 SQVTM, CDR2 ANQGSEA. The CDR3 length is 12 residues. The germline V and J ends were trimmed by 4 bases and 5 bases, with 9 bases remaining between them. The CDR3 nucleotides read TGCAGCGTTGCGGGAATGAACAATGAGCAGTTCTTC. This translates into CSVAGMNNEQFF.

CDR3 region: CASRPGTSYEQYF. CDR3 coding DNA: TGTGCCAGCAGACCAGGTACCTCCTACGAGCAGTACTTC. V usage is TRBV6-5 and J usage is TRBJ2-7; D gene unclear. The CDR3 totals 13 residues. V was shortened by 6 bases and J by 0 bases, with 9 bases between the two germline ends. Germline loops: CDR1 MNHEY, CDR2 SVGAGI.

The chain uses TRBV4-1 and TRBJ2-3, with D possibly matching TRBD2 (5 bases). The CDR3 is 18 amino acids. V was trimmed by 1 base and J by 0 bases, leaving 17 bases between them. Germline lookup yields CDR1 MGHRA and CDR2 YSYEKL. The CDR3 sequence is CASSQVEGRSISTDTQYF. The CDR3 bases are TGCGCCAGCAGCCAAGTCGAGGGCCGATCGATAAGCACAGATACGCAGTATTTT.